A single sample is the source of the 3 T cell receptor beta chains below, sequenced in a study of blood T cell repertoires in COVID-19. Clones were sequenced by immunoSEQ multiplex PCR, and TCRdb holds only the in-frame ones, with some missing. Of fewer than 110,000 clones detected, more than 80% appear once; the ten largest clones hold approximately 3.6%. The source material was peripheral blood. All receptors derive from a woman aged 55 to 70 with acute or convalescent COVID-19.

The chain combines TRBV15 with TRBJ1-2; D is unresolved. Between the trimmed V and J ends, which lost 0 bases and 1 base, there was a span of 9 bases. Per germline, CDR1 LNHNV and CDR2 YYDKDF (reference sequence). The CDR3 length is 15 residues. CDR3 protein: CATSRDFASNYGYTF. CDR3 nucleotide sequence: TGTGCCACCAGCAGAGATTTTGCTAGTAACTATGGCTACACCTTC.

As to this clone: One end of the junction is discordant with germline, which a read error may explain. The gene calls are TRBV6-2 or TRBV6-3 and TRBJ2-1, with 9 bases identical to TRBD2. CDR3 size: 14 residues. CDR1 is MNHEY, CDR2 SVGEGT, per germline. CDR3 in DNA: TGTGCCAGCAGTCGAACTAGCGGGCGCAATAAGCAGTTCTTC. Encoded protein: CASSRTSGRNKQFF.

The chain employs TRBV6-5 and TRBJ1-1; D gene unclear. CDR3 size: 13 residues. The germline V and J ends were trimmed by 5 bases and 2 bases, with 9 bases remaining between them. Germline assignment: CDR1 MNHEY and CDR2 SVGAGI. DNA for the CDR3: TGTGCCAGCAGTATGGCCCCCAACACTGAAGCTTTCTTT. This gives the protein CASSMAPNTEAFF.